Shown below are 3 T cell receptor beta chains from a single sample sequenced in a study of regulatory T cells in long-lasting Graves disease. Building the TCR beta libraries relied on iRepertoire HTBI primers, and CDR3 regions underwent Arm-PCR. TCRdb reprocessed the multiplex PCR reads with MiXCR, giving one entry per CDR3 protein. The table has about 460,000 distinct CDR3 sequences, approximately 22% seen once. Stated time point: persistent/refractory GD, antithyroid drugs over 5 years with positive TRAb. Extracted PBMC RNA gave rise to the TCR library. The material sequenced was peripheral blood mononuclear cells (PBMCs), taken when the disease was refractory, from a patient treated with antithyroid drugs. The receptor set was obtained from a female donor with Graves disease.

This clonotype was recorded a few times. The junction shows a germline mismatch at one end, possibly a read error. The V gene is TRBV12-3 or TRBV12-4, the J gene TRBJ2-7; a possible D gene is TRBD1 (8 bases). The CDR3 spans 15 residues. In DNA, the CDR3 is TGTGCCAGCAGTGGGAGGGACAGGTTCTCCTACGAGCAGCACTTC. It specifies CASSGRDRFSYEQHF.

This clonotype has a count of ten or more. This chain joins TRBV7-2 and TRBJ2-5; 7 positions agree with TRBD2. Germline V lookup: CDR1 SGHTA, CDR2 FQGNSA. Unmatched junction bases numbered 8, after V lost 2 bases and J lost 5 bases. The CDR3 sequence is 15 residues long. DNA for the CDR3: TGTGCCAGCAGCTTACTCGGGGGAGGGAGGGAGACCCAGTACTTC. Protein: CASSLLGGGRETQYF.

This clonotype occurred many times. CDR3 coding DNA: TGTGCCAGCACCAACCTACCGGGACAGGGTTTCCTTTTTAGCTACACCTTC. As protein: CASTNLPGQGFLFSYTF. The chain couples TRBV7-8 to TRBJ1-2; TRBD1 aligns across 9 bases. The V gene end was trimmed by 7 bases and the J gene end by 9 bases; junction bases not matched to a gene: 21. The CDR3 is 17 amino acids. Germline values: CDR1 SGHVS, CDR2 FQNEAQ.